This TCR beta chain was recorded in a study of early stage breast cancer tumors (dated by TCRdb to the late 2010s). For context, the study as a whole: Of the approximately 15 invasive breast tumors, more than 9 were found to be estrogen receptor-positive, progesterone receptor-positive and HER2-negative. Most of the 12 ER+/PR+/HER2- tumors were invasive ductal carcinomas, while the other four were invasive lobular carcinomas. On average, each sample got around 10-fold read coverage. The samples as a whole yielded approximately 2,800,000 detected templates, corresponding to roughly 1.1 million unique clonotypes.

Study-wide findings and limitations: Compared with adjacent normal breast tissue, tumors had higher clonality and approximately 2.5-fold greater T cell density. Repertoires from blood and normal breast were more alike than repertoires from blood and tumor, and in about 90% of the 16 patients, comparing each tissue with blood separated tumor from normal. Bulk genomic DNA sequencing of unsorted cells missed chain pairing and functional markers such as CD4, CD8 and FOXP3. Enriched TCRB sequences shared across patients were found to be mostly commonly generated sequences that were unlikely to play an important role in the tumor microenvironment. Because the cohort was small, analysis by tumor subtype was not possible.

The study profiled bulk TCR beta-chain repertoires in matched peripheral blood, tumor and adjacent normal breast tissue taken from some 17 patients with early-stage breast cancer. Before surgery, roughly 5-11 mL of whole blood was collected into EDTA tubes and then processed within 2 hours. Peripheral blood mononuclear cells were isolated by Ficoll-Paque centrifugation in SepMate-50 tubes. PBMCs were cryopreserved in 90% FBS with around 10% DMSO in aliquots of about 1.7 to 4.5 million cells and stored in liquid nitrogen. The Qiagen AllPrep DNA/RNA Mini kit was used for genomic DNA extraction. Two independent genomic DNA replicates were amplified for each sample, with around 0.5 ug used for blood and around 1.5 ug for tumor or normal breast. TCRB sequencing of genomic DNA was carried out with the ImmunoSeq Intro kit according to the manufacturer's instructions. Multiplex PCR ran 25 to 40 cycles with proprietary primers and spike-in control sequences for absolute quantification. Single-end 150-bp reads were used to sequence an 87-bp fragment spanning the CDR3 and the flanking V and J genes. Each lane of an Illumina MiSeq using version 3.0 chemistry carried seven multiplexed samples, with two replicates per sample. In the authors' own workflow: The vendor's proprietary pipeline processed the raw data and merged both replicates into a single result for each sample. Clonotypes were defined as productive rearrangements sharing the V-gene family, CDR3 amino acid sequence and J-gene segment. Clonality was calculated as 1 minus the normalized Shannon entropy (Pielou evenness) of TCRB abundances. T cell density was estimated as total templates divided by the number of input cells, with the number of input cells inferred from the DNA input amount. Total repertoire diversity and clonality were estimated with Recon using default parameters. Clonotypes with over 0.1% abundance in tumor and at least 32-fold higher abundance in tumor than in normal breast were defined as tumor-enriched. TCRdb provides this immuneACCESS table in a form limited to in-frame rearrangements. Some clones are lacking; in checked studies, under half of them reflect an unresolved V gene, and why the rest are absent is not known. V, J and clone size are those of that table, while D and trimming were read from the DNA. The sample table records 40,000 to 60,000 clones; 75% to 85% of these occur just once. Roughly 1.5% of the sample rests with the top ten.

A note on this clone: No cognate antigen has been identified for it. Base qualities were left out, and no much larger clone turns up one base away.

The CDR3 spans 15 residues, from the cysteine through the phenylalanine. Only CDR3 DNA remains: 45 bases, in frame from the first base. As encoded in the germline V gene (reference sequence), CDR1 is MNHNY while CDR2 is SVGAGI. V is trimmed back by 6 bases and J by 3 bases, and the junction contains 5 bases that no gene match accounts for. This chain joins TRBV6-6 to TRBJ1-3, and 10 junctional nucleotides match TRBD1. The origin of this receptor is a person between 50 and 60 years old with breast cancer. The specimen was blood. The CDR3 here reads CASSDRGRGGNTIYF. In nucleotides, the sequence is TGTGCCAGCAGCGACAGGGGGCGCGGTGGAAACACCATATATTTT.